What follows are 7 T cell receptor beta chains derived from one specimen sequenced in a study of vaccination effects on CD4 cells after COVID-19. Antigen-specific CD4+ T cells expanded by the ViraFEST assay with viral peptide pools were then sequenced. Isolation of CD4+ T cells took place after nine to ten days of culture. The participants, recipients of two vaccine doses, got either BNT162b2 or mRNA-1273. Using immunoSEQ multiplex PCR, the repertoire was profiled, and TCRdb retains in-frame clones only, with some absent. The profile shows about 31,000 clones, roughly 80% of them singletons. Their recognized antigens are unknown. Sequenced material: CD4+ T cells from PBMCs cultured with SARS-CoV-2 spike peptides, taken after COVID-19 vaccination. The receptors originated from a human donor who received a COVID-19 vaccine. Some clones in this sample may be carry-over from other donors' samples.

This chain connects TRBV10-3 to TRBJ2-5; unclear D gene. V lost 0 bases to trimming and J lost 5 bases, with 13 bases between them. Per the germline V gene, CDR1 is ENHRY and CDR2 is SYGVKD. This CDR3 has 15 residues. The CDR3 nucleotides are TGTGCCATCAGTGAGTCGACGGCGAGTTGGGAGACCCAGTACTTC. Amino acid sequence: CAISESTASWETQYF.

This clone was detected once. The CDR3 nucleotides are TGTGCCAGCAGTGCGATTCCGGGACAGGGGAGTCGGGACTCCAATGAGCAGTTCTTC. Translation: CASSAIPGQGSRDSNEQFF. This chain uses TRBV14 with TRBJ2-1; TRBD1 agrees at 10 bases. J gave up 6 bases and V 6 bases, and 20 bases lay outside the gene matches. The CDR3 covers 19 residues. CDR1 and CDR2 from the germline V gene are SGHDN and FVKESK.

The table lists this clone with a few counts. This same CDR3 is encoded by further DNA sequences in the sample. The V call is TRBV27, the J call TRBJ1-5, with unresolved D. V gave up 0 bases and J gave up 6 bases, with 6 bases separating them. Per the germline V gene, CDR1 is MNHEY and CDR2 is SMNVEV (reference sequence). CDR3 length equals 13 residues. CDR3 nucleotides: TGTGCCAGCAGTTTATCAGGGCGTCAGCCCCAGCATTTT. This gives the protein CASSLSGRQPQHF.

The CDR3 nucleotides read TGTGCCAGCAGCCGGGGACAGGACACTGAAGCTTTCTTT. This codes for CASSRGQDTEAFF. The rearrangement joins TRBV7-9 to TRBJ1-1; 8 bases align to TRBD1. CDR1 and CDR2 from the germline V gene are SEHNR and FQNEAQ (reference sequence). V was clipped by 5 bases and J by 3 bases; unmatched bases: 2. The length of the CDR3 is 13 residues.

This clone turned up a few times. The CDR3 reads CAWSPQGLITF. In DNA, the CDR3 is TGTGCCTGGAGTCCCCAGGGTCTGATCACCTTC. This sequence joins TRBV30 and TRBJ1-2; possibly TRBD1 for D (5 bases). The CDR3 totals 11 residues. V was trimmed by 2 bases and J by 13 bases, leaving 14 bases between them. Looked up from germline, CDR1 is GTSNPN and CDR2 is SVGIG (reference sequence).

V usage is TRBV5-4 and J usage is TRBJ2-3, with 10 bases identical to TRBD2. This CDR3 has 16 amino acids. The junction had 5 bases not matched to a gene; V was cut back by 2 bases and J by 2 bases. Germline V gives CDR1 SGHNT, CDR2 YYREEE (reference sequence). Written as DNA, the CDR3 is TGTGCCAGCAGCTTTCCCGGGACTAGCGCCACAGATACGCAGTATTTT. Protein: CASSFPGTSATDTQYF.

The chain is built from TRBV5-6 and TRBJ2-3; TRBD2 is a possible D gene (6 bases). Germline CDR1 reads SGHDT; CDR2 reads YYEEEE. The V and J ends lost 0 bases and 5 bases respectively, with 19 bases between them. This CDR3 has 17 residues. CDR3 nucleotides: TGTGCCAGCAGCTTGGGGGCCCAGGGACTTCTCGTAGATACGCAGTATTTT. This gives the protein CASSLGAQGLLVDTQYF. The entire variable domain, with the rest obtained from reference TRBV5-6 and TRBJ2-3, is as follows: DAGVTQSPTHLIKTRGQQVTLRCSPKSGHDTVSWYQQALGQGPQFIFQYYEEEERQRGNFPDRFSGHQFPNYSSELNVNALLLGDSALYLCASSLGAQGLLVDTQYFGPGTRLTVL.